The next 18 T cell receptor beta chains were all read from a single sample in a study of early T cells in non-severe SARS-CoV-2 infection. MiXCR was run by TCRdb on the 5' RACE reads, yielding one entry per CDR3 protein. The sample has tens of thousands of distinct CDR3 sequences; around 6.5% are singletons. The sequencing used whole blood, collected at baseline. The receptors were sampled from an adult who was a healthcare worker with PCR-confirmed SARS-CoV-2 infection or an uninfected control (not recorded which).

At least ten counts were recorded for this clonotype. The rearrangement links TRBV7-6 to TRBJ1-4, with 10 positions matching TRBD1. The V segment lost 5 bases and the J segment 7 bases; nucleotides outside the gene matches: 16. The germline CDR1 and CDR2 sequences are SGHVS and FNYEAQ. This CDR3 region has 18 residues. Here the CDR3 reads CASSPTGGWGTKGEKLFF. In DNA form, the CDR3 reads TGTGCCAGCAGCCCGACAGGGGGCTGGGGTACTAAGGGTGAAAAACTGTTTTTT.

At least ten counts were recorded for this clonotype. The rearrangement joins TRBV27 to TRBJ2-3; 14 bases match TRBD2. The CDR3 runs 20 residues. Germline CDR1 MNHEY, CDR2 SMNVEV (reference sequence). The V segment lost 4 bases and the J segment 5 bases; nucleotides outside the gene matches: 17. CDR3 nucleotide sequence: TGTGCCAGCAGTTCTCGAGACCCGGGACTAGCGGGAGTAGGGATAGATACGCAGTATTTT. As protein: CASSSRDPGLAGVGIDTQYF.

This clonotype has just a few counts. V gene TRBV10-1 combines with J gene TRBJ1-6; D uncertain. The CDR3 has 14 residues. V lost 4 bases, J lost 7 bases, and 11 bases lay in between. Germline values: CDR1 WNHNN, CDR2 SYGVQD (reference sequence). CDR3 residues: CASSAGASNSPLHF. CDR3 nucleotides: TGCGCCAGCAGTGCGGGTGCCAGCAATTCACCCCTCCACTTT.

The rearrangement links TRBV7-9 to TRBJ2-3; the match to TRBD2 covers 10 bases. Germline V CDR1 and CDR2: SEHNR, FQNEAQ (reference sequence). The CDR3 length is 15 residues. The V and J ends lost 4 bases and 6 bases, in that order; junction bases with no gene match: 7. The CDR3, as DNA: TGTGCCAGCAGCTCAGGACTAGCGGCCCTCGATACGCAGTATTTT. It specifies CASSSGLAALDTQYF.

This clonotype appeared a few times. V gene TRBV6-6 combines with J gene TRBJ2-4; tentatively, D is TRBD2 (6 bases). Germline V gene sequence: CDR1 MNHNY, CDR2 SVGAGI (reference sequence). Trimming left V 2 bases short and J 3 bases short, with 8 bases between. CDR3 length equals 14 residues. CDR3 in amino acids: CASSYRGGKNIQYF. For the CDR3, the DNA is TGTGCCAGCAGTTACCGGGGAGGCAAAAACATTCAGTACTTC.

This chain connects TRBV6-5 to TRBJ1-5; 9 nucleotides line up with TRBD1. Per germline, CDR1 MNHEY and CDR2 SVGAGI. V gave up 5 bases and J gave up 0 bases; unmatched junction bases: 11. The CDR3 consists of 18 residues. Written as DNA, the CDR3 is TGTGCCAGCAGTCAACCGGGACAGGGAATATATAGCAATCAGCCCCAGCATTTT. Translated: CASSQPGQGIYSNQPQHF.

This clonotype was seen many times. The V call is TRBV4-3, the J call TRBJ1-2; a possible D gene is TRBD1 (5 bases). Trimming took off 4 bases at V and 4 bases at J, with 13 bases between the two ends. Germline V lookup: CDR1 LGHNA, CDR2 YSLEER. The CDR3 spans 14 residues. The CDR3 protein is CASSRSQVLYGYTF. The DNA of the CDR3 is TGCGCCAGCAGCCGCTCACAGGTTCTCTATGGCTACACCTTC.

This clonotype was found many times. The chain uses TRBV7-8 and TRBJ2-3; D is possibly TRBD1 (6 bases). The CDR3 sequence is 16 residues long. Germline V gene data show CDR1 as SGHVS and CDR2 as FQNEAQ. The V end was cut by 1 base, the J end by 3 bases, with 14 bases between. Written as DNA, the CDR3 is TGTGCCAGCAGCTTAGTGGCAGGGGAAGGGACAGATACGCAGTATTTT. Its protein product is CASSLVAGEGTDTQYF.

The V and J genes are TRBV7-9 and TRBJ1-2, with 8 bases lining up with TRBD1. Germline-derived CDR1 and CDR2 are SEHNR and FQNEAQ (reference sequence). The CDR3 loop spans 16 amino acids. Trimming cost V 1 base and J 5 bases; bases outside gene matches: 9. The CDR3 here is CASSLGSSDREYGYTF. Here the CDR3 DNA reads TGTGCCAGCAGCTTAGGTTCTTCGGACAGGGAGTATGGCTACACCTTC.

This chain uses TRBV5-4 with TRBJ1-2; a possible D gene is TRBD1 (5 bases). This CDR3 comprises 15 residues. CDR1 is SGHNT and CDR2 is YYREEE in the germline V gene (reference sequence). Trimming took 0 bases from V and 4 from J, leaving 13 bases between them. CDR3 DNA: TGTGCCAGCAGCTTGGCTGGCAGGGTCAGCTATGGCTACACCTTC. Amino acid sequence: CASSLAGRVSYGYTF.

This clonotype was observed at least ten times. The chain combines TRBV11-2 with TRBJ2-5, with 13 bases that match TRBD2. CDR3 size: 16 residues. CDR1 is SGHAT, CDR2 FQNNGV, per germline. V was pared by 8 bases and J by 6 bases, with 12 bases of the junction left unmatched. This CDR3 is CASGELAGGREKTQYF. In DNA, the CDR3 is TGTGCCAGCGGGGAACTAGCGGGAGGGCGAGAAAAGACCCAGTACTTC.

This clonotype was observed a few times. This chain connects TRBV4-3 to TRBJ1-1; D uncertain. CDR1 is LGHNA and CDR2 is YSLEER in the germline V gene. This CDR3 comprises 16 residues. V lost 0 bases, J lost 1 base, and 12 bases lay in between. CDR3 nucleotides: TGCGCCAGCAGCCAAGATTCCAGCCTACCGAACACTGAAGCTTTCTTT. This gives the protein CASSQDSSLPNTEAFF.

The chain joins TRBV4-1 to TRBJ1-2; weak D call: TRBD1 (5 bases). Trimming stripped 5 bases from V and 5 bases from J, with 24 bases between. Germline V gives CDR1 MGHRA, CDR2 YSYEKL. There are 17 residues in the CDR3. CDR3 sequence reads: CASSTLQTRGGSYGYTF. The CDR3 nucleotides read TGCGCCAGCAGCACCCTTCAGACACGCGGGGGAAGTTATGGCTACACCTTC.

This clonotype was found many times. Written as DNA, the CDR3 is TGCGCCAGCAGCCTAGCAGGGGCTAGCACAGATACGCAGTATTTT. Translation gives CASSLAGASTDTQYF. V usage is TRBV4-3 and J usage is TRBJ2-3, with a weak D call TRBD1 (6 bases). This CDR3 region has 15 residues. The germline gives CDR1 LGHNA, CDR2 YSLEER. Between the trimmed V and J ends, which lost 4 bases and 0 bases, there was a span of 11 bases.

Many counts were recorded for this clonotype. The chain carries TRBV7-3 and TRBJ2-2, with D unclear. V dropped 5 bases and J dropped 7 bases, with 8 bases sitting between them. This CDR3 contains 12 residues. CDR1 and CDR2 (germline): SGHTA, FQGTGA. DNA for the CDR3: TGTGCCAGCAGCCCAGGTCACGGGGAGCTGTTTTTT. Its protein product is CASSPGHGELFF.

The chain combines TRBV4-2 with TRBJ2-5; possibly TRBD1 for D (6 bases). This CDR3 has 16 residues. The V and J ends lost 0 bases and 5 bases respectively, with 16 bases between them. Per germline, CDR1 LGHNA and CDR2 YNFKEQ. This CDR3 reads CASSQDRGAGVETQYF. The CDR3, as DNA: TGTGCCAGCAGCCAAGATCGAGGGGCAGGGGTGGAGACCCAGTACTTC.

This clonotype was seen at least ten times. The CDR3 DNA reads as TGCGCCAGCAGCCAAGATTTTACGACTAGCGGAAACAATGAGCAGTTCTTC. It codes for CASSQDFTTSGNNEQFF. The rearrangement uses TRBV4-3 and TRBJ2-1, with 9 bases fitting TRBD2. CDR3 length: 17 amino acids. V shed 0 bases and J 5 bases; nucleotides not matched to a gene: 8. Germline V gene sequence: CDR1 LGHNA, CDR2 YSLEER.

Only a few counts were recorded for this clonotype. The chain uses TRBV4-3 and TRBJ1-2; D may be TRBD1 (5 bases). The V gene's germline CDR1 is LGHNA and CDR2 YSLEER. CDR3 size: 15 residues. Between the trimmed V and J ends, which lost 3 bases and 8 bases, there was a span of 19 bases. The CDR3 reads CASSQASGTGEGYTF. The CDR3 region has the DNA TGCGCCAGCAGCCAGGCCTCCGGGACCGGGGAGGGCTACACCTTC.